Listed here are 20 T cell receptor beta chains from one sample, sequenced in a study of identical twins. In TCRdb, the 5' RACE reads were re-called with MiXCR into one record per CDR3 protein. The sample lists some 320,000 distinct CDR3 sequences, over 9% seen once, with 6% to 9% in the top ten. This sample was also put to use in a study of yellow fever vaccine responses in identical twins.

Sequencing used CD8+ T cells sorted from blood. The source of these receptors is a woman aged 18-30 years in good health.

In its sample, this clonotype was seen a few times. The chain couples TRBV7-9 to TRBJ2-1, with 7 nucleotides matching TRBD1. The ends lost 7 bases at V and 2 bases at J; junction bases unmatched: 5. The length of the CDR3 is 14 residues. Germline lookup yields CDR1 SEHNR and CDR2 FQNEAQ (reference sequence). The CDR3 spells CASKQGDPYNEQFF. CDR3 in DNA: TGTGCCAGCAAGCAGGGGGATCCCTACAATGAGCAGTTCTTC.

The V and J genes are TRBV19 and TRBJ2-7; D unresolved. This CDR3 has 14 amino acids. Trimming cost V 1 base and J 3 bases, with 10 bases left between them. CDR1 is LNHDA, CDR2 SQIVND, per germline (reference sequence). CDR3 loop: CASSIGVVDYEQYF. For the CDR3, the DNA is TGTGCCAGTAGTATAGGGGTAGTCGACTACGAGCAGTACTTC.

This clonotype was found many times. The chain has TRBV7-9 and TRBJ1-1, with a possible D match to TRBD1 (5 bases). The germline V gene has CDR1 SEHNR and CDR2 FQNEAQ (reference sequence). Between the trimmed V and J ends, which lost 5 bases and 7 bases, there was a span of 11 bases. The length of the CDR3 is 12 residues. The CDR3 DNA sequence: TGTGCCAGCAGCAGGGGAGGCGGTGAAGCTTTCTTT. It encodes CASSRGGGEAFF.

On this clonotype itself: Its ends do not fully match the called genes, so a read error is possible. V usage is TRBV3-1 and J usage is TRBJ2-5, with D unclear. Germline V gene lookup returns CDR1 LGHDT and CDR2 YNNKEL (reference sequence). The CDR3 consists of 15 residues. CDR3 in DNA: TGTGCCAGCTGCCAAGATGCTTGGTTCTTGGAGACCCAGTACTTC. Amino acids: CASCQDAWFLETQYF.

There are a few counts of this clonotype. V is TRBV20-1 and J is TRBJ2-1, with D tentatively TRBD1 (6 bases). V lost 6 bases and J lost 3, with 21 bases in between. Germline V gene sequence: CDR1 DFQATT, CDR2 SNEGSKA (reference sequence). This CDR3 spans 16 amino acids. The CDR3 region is CSAPRGQGRGYNEQFF. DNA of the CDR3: TGCAGTGCGCCCAGGGGTCAGGGGCGCGGCTACAATGAGCAGTTCTTC.

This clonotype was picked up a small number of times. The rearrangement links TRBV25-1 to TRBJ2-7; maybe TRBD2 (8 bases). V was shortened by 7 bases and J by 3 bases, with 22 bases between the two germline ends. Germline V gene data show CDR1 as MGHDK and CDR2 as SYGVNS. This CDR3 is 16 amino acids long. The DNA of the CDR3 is TGTGCCAGCAAGGGGGCCGGGCCTAGCGGGCTCTACGAGCAGTACTTC. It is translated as CASKGAGPSGLYEQYF.

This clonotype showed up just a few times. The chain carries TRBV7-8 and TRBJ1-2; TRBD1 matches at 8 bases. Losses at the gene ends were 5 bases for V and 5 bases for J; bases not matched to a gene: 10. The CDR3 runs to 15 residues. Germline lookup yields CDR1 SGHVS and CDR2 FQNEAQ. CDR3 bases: TGTGCCAGCAGCGCAGGGGGCGCGGGTTTATATGGCTACACCTTC. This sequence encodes CASSAGGAGLYGYTF.

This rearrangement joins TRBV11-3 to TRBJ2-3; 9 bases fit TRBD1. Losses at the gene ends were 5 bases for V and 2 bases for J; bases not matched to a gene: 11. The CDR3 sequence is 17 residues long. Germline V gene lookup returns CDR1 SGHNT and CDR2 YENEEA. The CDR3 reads CASSLRTGVVSTDTQYF. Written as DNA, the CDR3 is TGTGCCAGCAGCCTTCGGACAGGGGTCGTCTCCACAGATACGCAGTATTTT.

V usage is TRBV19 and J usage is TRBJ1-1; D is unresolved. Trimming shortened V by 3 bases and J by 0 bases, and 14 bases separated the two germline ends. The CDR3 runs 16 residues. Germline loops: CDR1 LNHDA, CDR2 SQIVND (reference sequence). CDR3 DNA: TGTGCCAGTAGTATCCCAGACGGTAATATGAACACTGAAGCTTTCTTT. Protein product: CASSIPDGNMNTEAFF.

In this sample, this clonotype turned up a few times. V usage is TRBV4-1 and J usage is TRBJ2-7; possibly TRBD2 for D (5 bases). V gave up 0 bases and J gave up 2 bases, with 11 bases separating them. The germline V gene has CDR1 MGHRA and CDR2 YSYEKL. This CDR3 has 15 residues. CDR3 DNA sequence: TGCGCCAGCAGCCAAGATGCCCGGGATGCCTACGAGCAGTACTTC. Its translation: CASSQDARDAYEQYF.

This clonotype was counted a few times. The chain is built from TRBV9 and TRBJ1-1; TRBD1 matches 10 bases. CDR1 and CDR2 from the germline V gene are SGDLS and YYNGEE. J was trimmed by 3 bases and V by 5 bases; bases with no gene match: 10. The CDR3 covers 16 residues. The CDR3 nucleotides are TGTGCCAGCAGTCCCCCCAGACAGGGGGCATACACTGAAGCTTTCTTT. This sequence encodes CASSPPRQGAYTEAFF.

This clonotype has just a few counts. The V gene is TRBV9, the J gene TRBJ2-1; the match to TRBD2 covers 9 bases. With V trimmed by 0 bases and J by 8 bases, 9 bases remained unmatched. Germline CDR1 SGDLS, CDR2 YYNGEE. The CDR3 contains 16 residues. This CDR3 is CASSVEAGGFWDEQFF. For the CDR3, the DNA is TGTGCCAGCAGCGTAGAAGCGGGAGGCTTTTGGGATGAGCAGTTCTTC.

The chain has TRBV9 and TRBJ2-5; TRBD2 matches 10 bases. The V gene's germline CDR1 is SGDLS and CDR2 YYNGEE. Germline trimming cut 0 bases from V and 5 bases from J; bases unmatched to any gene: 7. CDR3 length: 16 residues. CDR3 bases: TGTGCCAGCAGCGTAGAAGGAGCGGGGGGGTCCGAGACCCAGTACTTC. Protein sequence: CASSVEGAGGSETQYF.

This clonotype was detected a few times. DNA for the CDR3: TGTGCCAGCAGTCCCCGGACTAGCGGTGGGGAGCTGTTTTTT. This encodes CASSPRTSGGELFF. The chain employs TRBV28 and TRBJ2-2, with 10 bases aligning to TRBD2. The V gene end was trimmed by 5 bases and the J gene end by 8 bases; junction bases not matched to a gene: 5. The CDR3 length is 14 residues. Germline CDR1 MDHEN, CDR2 SYDVKM.

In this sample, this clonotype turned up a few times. This chain's CDR3 is CSASLYEVNNEQFF. DNA for the CDR3: TGCAGTGCTAGTTTATACGAGGTCAACAATGAGCAGTTCTTC. The chain is built from TRBV20-1 and TRBJ2-1; D is undetermined. V lost 3 bases and J lost 5, with 14 bases in between. Per germline, CDR1 DFQATT and CDR2 SNEGSKA (reference sequence). This CDR3 has 14 amino acids.

The CDR3 DNA sequence: TGTGCCACCAGGGCCGGGACAGAAGAGATTGGAGAGACCCAGTACTTC. Residues: CATRAGTEEIGETQYF. The rearrangement links TRBV24-1 to TRBJ2-5; the match to TRBD1 covers 7 bases. From germline, CDR1 is KGHDR and CDR2 SFDVKD. J gave up 4 bases and V 7 bases, and 14 bases lay outside the gene matches. This CDR3 spans 16 amino acids.

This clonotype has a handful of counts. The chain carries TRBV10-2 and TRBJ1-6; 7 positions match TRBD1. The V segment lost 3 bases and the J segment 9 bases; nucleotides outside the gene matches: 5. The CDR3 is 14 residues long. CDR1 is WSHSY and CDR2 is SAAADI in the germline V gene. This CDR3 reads CASSELQGISPLHF. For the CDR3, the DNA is TGCGCCAGCAGTGAATTACAGGGGATTTCACCCCTCCACTTT.

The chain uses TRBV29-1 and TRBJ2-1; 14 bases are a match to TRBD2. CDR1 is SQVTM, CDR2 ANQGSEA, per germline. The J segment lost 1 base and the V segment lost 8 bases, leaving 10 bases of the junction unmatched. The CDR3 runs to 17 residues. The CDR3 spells CSSEGTSGRASYNEQFF. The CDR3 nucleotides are TGCAGCTCCGAAGGGACTAGCGGGAGAGCATCCTACAATGAGCAGTTCTTC.

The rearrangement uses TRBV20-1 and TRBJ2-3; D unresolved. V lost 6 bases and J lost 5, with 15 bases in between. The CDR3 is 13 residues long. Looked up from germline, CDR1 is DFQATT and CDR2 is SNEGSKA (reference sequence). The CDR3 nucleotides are TGCAGTGCCTCGCCCTACCTGGGAGATACGCAGTATTTT. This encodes CSASPYLGDTQYF.

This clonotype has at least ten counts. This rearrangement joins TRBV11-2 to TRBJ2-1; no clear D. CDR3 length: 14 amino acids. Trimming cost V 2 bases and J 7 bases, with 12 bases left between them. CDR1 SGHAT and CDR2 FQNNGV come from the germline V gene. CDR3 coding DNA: TGTGCCAGCAGCTTACTCGGCGTCCGGAATGAGCAGTTCTTC. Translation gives CASSLLGVRNEQFF.